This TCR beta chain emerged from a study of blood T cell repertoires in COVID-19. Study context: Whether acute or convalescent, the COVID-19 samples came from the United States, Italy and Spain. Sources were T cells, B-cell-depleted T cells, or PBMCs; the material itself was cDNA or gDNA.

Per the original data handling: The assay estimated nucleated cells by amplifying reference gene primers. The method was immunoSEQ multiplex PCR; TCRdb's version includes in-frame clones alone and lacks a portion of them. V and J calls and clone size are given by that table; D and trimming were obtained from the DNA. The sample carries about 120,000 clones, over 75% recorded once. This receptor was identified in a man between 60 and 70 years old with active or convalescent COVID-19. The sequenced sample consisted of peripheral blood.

This CDR3 reads CASSILSGTNNEQFF. The CDR3 DNA is TGTGCCAGCAGCATACTGTCCGGGACTAACAATGAGCAGTTCTTC. The rearrangement uses TRBV7-6 and TRBJ2-1; TRBD2 matches at 7 bases. Germline V gene data show CDR1 as SGHVS and CDR2 as FNYEAQ. CDR3 length equals 15 residues. The J segment lost 5 bases and the V segment lost 5 bases, leaving 9 bases of the junction unmatched. The whole variable domain, remainder taken from reference TRBV7-6 and TRBJ2-1, is GAGVSQSPRYKVTKRGQDVALRCDPISGHVSLYWYRQALGQGPEFLTYFNYEAQQDKSGLPNDRFSAERPEGSISTLTIQRTEQRDSAMYRCASSILSGTNNEQFFGPGTRLTVL.